Following are 26 T cell receptor beta chains from one sample sequenced in a study of T cells in Graves' hyperthyroidism and ophthalmopathy. Authors of the study amplified TCR beta CDR3 regions from RNA transcripts. Primed by the HTBI set, a first-round RT-PCR was run on the TCR CDR3. TCRdb re-called the multiplex PCR reads through MiXCR, storing one row per CDR3 protein. The sample carries 200,000 to 300,000 distinct CDR3 sequences, around 17% recorded once. The sample comprised blood. These TCRs come from a woman between 18 and 29 years old with Graves' ophthalmopathy.

The chain combines TRBV19 with TRBJ2-5, with 8 bases identical to TRBD1. CDR3 size: 14 residues. The germline CDR1 and CDR2 sequences are LNHDA and SQIVND (reference sequence). V shed 6 bases, J shed 6 bases, and the junction held 9 bases outside the gene matches. The CDR3, as DNA: TGTGCCAGTAGGACGACAGGGGCCCAGAAGACCCAGTACTTC. The encoded protein is CASRTTGAQKTQYF.

This clonotype was found many times. This chain uses TRBV6-1 with TRBJ1-2; 7 nucleotides line up with TRBD1. The germline V gene has CDR1 MNHNS and CDR2 SASEGT. The junction had 6 bases not matched to a gene; V was cut back by 6 bases and J by 5 bases. The CDR3 is made up of 13 amino acids. The CDR3 here is CASRRQGSYGYTF. The CDR3 coding sequence is TGTGCCAGCAGAAGACAGGGATCTTATGGCTACACCTTC.

This clonotype has ten or more counts. This rearrangement joins TRBV7-2 to TRBJ1-1; unclear D gene. The V end was cut by 1 base, the J end by 5 bases, with 8 bases between. Germline V CDR1 and CDR2: SGHTA, FQGNSA. The CDR3 has 13 amino acids. CDR3 sequence reads: CASSLGLETEAFF. CDR3 nucleotides: TGTGCCAGCAGCTTAGGGCTGGAGACTGAAGCTTTCTTT.

This clonotype was seen more than once but under ten times. CDR3: CASGGQGATQYF. In DNA, the CDR3 is TGTGCCAGCGGGGGACAGGGAGCGACCCAGTACTTC. The chain is built from TRBV19 and TRBJ2-5, with 9 bases that match TRBD1. The trim removed 9 bases at V and 7 bases at J, leaving 6 bases unmatched. Germline V gives CDR1 LNHDA, CDR2 SQIVND (reference sequence). The CDR3 has 12 amino acids.

This clonotype was seen repeatedly, ten times or more. V gene TRBV18 combines with J gene TRBJ2-7; 11 bases are shared with TRBD1. The CDR3 contains 16 residues. After removal of 2 bases from V and 2 bases from J, the junction contained 5 bases not matched to a gene. Per germline, CDR1 KGHSH and CDR2 LQKENI. The CDR3 nucleotides read TGTGCCAGCTCACCAAGGGGACAGGGGGGAACCTACGAGCAGTACTTC. Its translation: CASSPRGQGGTYEQYF. The complete variable domain, with remaining parts taken from reference TRBV18 and TRBJ2-7, reads NAGVMQNPRHLVRRRGQEARLRCSPMKGHSHVYWYRQLPEEGLKFMVYLQKENIIDESGMPKERFSAEFPKEGPSILRIQQVVRGDSAAYFCASSPRGQGGTYEQYFGPGTRLTVT.

This clonotype occurred many times. The chain carries TRBV20-1 and TRBJ2-7, with 11 bases aligning to TRBD2. After removal of 1 base from V and 1 base from J, the junction contained 15 bases not matched to a gene. From germline, CDR1 is DFQATT and CDR2 SNEGSKA (reference sequence). The CDR3 runs to 19 residues. CDR3 sequence: CSARAPGLAAPAGSYEQYF. The CDR3 nucleotides are TGCAGTGCTAGAGCTCCGGGACTAGCGGCCCCAGCGGGGTCCTACGAGCAGTACTTC.

This clonotype was counted at least ten times. This chain uses TRBV2 with TRBJ1-1; TRBD1 matches 9 bases. This CDR3 has 17 residues. Germline V gene sequence: CDR1 SNHLY, CDR2 FYNNEI. Trimming cost V 6 bases and J 5 bases; bases outside gene matches: 16. The CDR3 protein is CASSARGQGVLGTEAFF. Here the CDR3 DNA reads TGTGCCAGCAGCGCCCGGGGACAGGGCGTGTTGGGGACTGAAGCTTTCTTT.

This clonotype appeared many times. The V and J genes are TRBV27 and TRBJ2-1; D is perhaps TRBD2 (6 bases). V was trimmed by 2 bases and J by 4 bases, leaving 15 bases between them. Germline V gene data show CDR1 as MNHEY and CDR2 as SMNVEV (reference sequence). This CDR3 is 16 amino acids long. CDR3 amino acids: CASSLQSLARYNEQFF. CDR3 bases: TGTGCCAGCAGTTTACAATCTCTAGCGCGATACAATGAGCAGTTCTTC.

The count of this clonotype is one. The chain has TRBV28 and TRBJ2-5; 10 nucleotides agree with TRBD1. Germline V gives CDR1 MDHEN, CDR2 SYDVKM. J was trimmed by 2 bases and V by 8 bases; bases with no gene match: 5. This CDR3 is 14 amino acids long. In DNA, the CDR3 is TGTGCCAGCCGCGGACAGGGGGGGCAAGAGACCCAGTACTTC. This codes for CASRGQGGQETQYF.

The gene calls are TRBV11-2 and TRBJ2-3, with 10 bases lining up with TRBD1. The length of the CDR3 is 15 residues. V lost 4 bases and J lost 5; bases outside the gene matches: 6. Germline CDR1 and CDR2: SGHAT and FQNNGV. The DNA for the CDR3 is TGTGCCAGCAGCTGGGACAGGGGTTCTGTAGATACGCAGTATTTT. Translation: CASSWDRGSVDTQYF.

The chain uses TRBV9 and TRBJ1-1; D call uncertain. The CDR3 is 14 amino acids. From germline, CDR1 is SGDLS and CDR2 YYNGEE. The ends were cut back, 5 bases at V and 2 bases at J, with 13 bases in the middle. The CDR3: CASRAGSENTEAFF. CDR3 bases: TGTGCCAGCAGAGCAGGTTCGGAAAACACTGAAGCTTTCTTT.

The chain links TRBV4-2 to TRBJ2-5, with D possibly being TRBD1 (5 bases). The CDR3 covers 17 residues. Trimming removed 3 bases at V and 3 bases at J, with 20 bases between. From germline, CDR1 is LGHNA and CDR2 YNFKEQ. CDR3 nucleotide sequence: TGTGCCAGCAGCCAGGGATCCCCGAAGGGGCAAAAAGAGACCCAGTACTTC. It codes for CASSQGSPKGQKETQYF.

The sample holds many counts of this clonotype. The rearrangement joins TRBV29-1 to TRBJ1-2; D unclear. Trimming left V 7 bases short and J 6 bases short, with 18 bases between. This CDR3 region has 13 residues. Germline V gene sequence: CDR1 SQVTM, CDR2 ANQGSEA. The chain's CDR3 is CSAPENGRHGYTF. CDR3 in DNA: TGCAGCGCCCCGGAAAATGGACGGCATGGCTACACCTTC.

This clonotype was recorded many times. The chain joins TRBV14 to TRBJ1-2, with a weak D call TRBD1 (5 bases). The V end lost 0 bases, the J end lost 3 bases, and 11 bases lay between the germline ends. The CDR3 loop spans 15 amino acids. Germline CDR1 SGHDN, CDR2 FVKESK. CDR3 protein: CASSQDRGVDYGYTF. The DNA of the CDR3 is TGTGCCAGCAGCCAAGATCGGGGGGTGGACTATGGCTACACCTTC. Together with reference TRBV14 and TRBJ1-2, the CDR3 gives the full variable domain: EAGVTQFPSHSVIEKGQTVTLRCDPISGHDNLYWYRRVMGKEIKFLLHFVKESKQDESGMPNNRFLAERTGGTYSTLKVQPAELEDSGVYFCASSQDRGVDYGYTFGSGTRLTVV.

The gene calls are TRBV29-1 and TRBJ1-2, with TRBD1 matching 8 bases. This CDR3 spans 12 amino acids. Germline lookup yields CDR1 SQVTM and CDR2 ANQGSEA. Unmatched junction bases numbered 8, after V lost 7 bases and J lost 7 bases. This chain's CDR3 is CSGPTGEVGYTF. CDR3 DNA sequence: TGCAGCGGCCCGACAGGGGAGGTTGGCTACACCTTC.

This clonotype has at least ten counts. This chain joins TRBV28 and TRBJ1-6, with 7 bases identical to TRBD1. The germline V gene has CDR1 MDHEN and CDR2 SYDVKM. CDR3 size: 13 residues. Trimming at V came to 5 bases and at J to 9 bases, leaving 4 bases not matched to a gene. CDR3: CASSETGVSPLHF. For the CDR3, the DNA is TGTGCCAGCAGTGAAACAGGGGTTTCACCCCTCCACTTT.

This clonotype was detected ten times or more. The chain joins TRBV12-3 or TRBV12-4 to TRBJ1-1; 8 bases fit TRBD1. This CDR3 comprises 17 residues. After removal of 6 bases from V and 5 bases from J, the junction contained 17 bases not matched to a gene. CDR3 loop: CASSPTGALPGGTEAFF. CDR3 DNA: TGTGCCAGCAGCCCGACAGGGGCTCTCCCTGGGGGGACTGAAGCTTTCTTT.

At least ten counts were recorded for this clonotype. The V and J genes are TRBV25-1 and TRBJ1-1; D is possibly TRBD1 (5 bases). Germline V gives CDR1 MGHDK, CDR2 SYGVNS. The CDR3 contains 14 residues. The germline V and J ends were trimmed by 8 bases and 1 base, with 14 bases remaining between them. The DNA for the CDR3 is TGTGCCAGCTCGCGAGGGGCAGCGAACACTGAAGCTTTCTTT. Amino acid sequence: CASSRGAANTEAFF.

This clonotype was observed many times. The chain has TRBV5-5 and TRBJ2-1; possible D gene TRBD2, 6 bases. Germline CDR1 is SGHKS and CDR2 is YYEKEE (reference sequence). The CDR3 is 15 amino acids. V lost 7 bases, J lost 0 bases, and 14 bases lay in between. The CDR3 nucleotides read TGTGCCAGCGAGGCGGAGGGGTCCTCCTACAATGAGCAGTTCTTC. Translated, it gives CASEAEGSSYNEQFF.

CDR3 protein: CAISQTGFGNTEAFF. For the CDR3, the DNA is TGTGCCATCAGTCAGACAGGGTTTGGGAACACTGAAGCTTTCTTT. The chain combines TRBV10-3 with TRBJ1-1; TRBD1 agrees at 7 bases. Trimming took 5 bases from V and 1 from J; bases not matched to a gene: 7. Germline assignment: CDR1 ENHRY and CDR2 SYGVKD. This CDR3 has 15 amino acids.

This clonotype appeared many times. This chain links TRBV28 with TRBJ1-6, with D possibly TRBD1 on 5 matching bases. From germline, CDR1 is MDHEN and CDR2 SYDVKM. Trimming left V 5 bases short and J 8 bases short, with 10 bases between. CDR3 length: 13 amino acids. DNA of the CDR3: TGTGCCAGCAGTCAGGGATGGGATTCACCCCTCCACTTT. Translating it yields CASSQGWDSPLHF.

This clonotype was seen a handful of times. The V gene is TRBV25-1, the J gene TRBJ1-1, with D uncertain. Trimming shortened V by 1 base and J by 6 bases, and 9 bases separated the two germline ends. This CDR3 region has 13 residues. Germline V lookup: CDR1 MGHDK, CDR2 SYGVNS. In DNA, the CDR3 is TGTGCCAGCAGTGAATTTATGGGTGCTGAAGCTTTCTTT. It is translated as CASSEFMGAEAFF.

The V and J genes are TRBV4-2 and TRBJ1-4, with 8 positions matching TRBD1. CDR1 is LGHNA and CDR2 is YNFKEQ in the germline V gene. Trimming cost V 2 bases and J 5 bases; bases outside gene matches: 7. This CDR3 region has 16 residues. CDR3 loop: CASSQLLDRDNEKLFF. CDR3 nucleotides: TGTGCCAGCAGCCAACTCCTGGACAGGGACAATGAAAAACTGTTTTTT.

This clonotype was counted at least ten times. This sequence joins TRBV7-3 and TRBJ2-3; a weak D match, TRBD1 (5 bases). Trimming took 6 bases from V and 11 from J, leaving 12 bases between them. Germline V gene sequence: CDR1 SGHTA, CDR2 FQGTGA. CDR3 size: 11 residues. CDR3 sequence: CASSKGDRQYF. The CDR3 DNA is TGTGCCAGCAGTAAAGGCGACAGGCAGTATTTT.

Many counts were recorded for this clonotype. The chain has TRBV11-3 and TRBJ2-2, with D perhaps matching TRBD2 (7 bases). Trimming pared 5 bases from V and 4 bases from J, leaving 14 bases between. The CDR3 spans 15 residues. The germline V gene has CDR1 SGHNT and CDR2 YENEEA. The CDR3 here is CASSPGGPGTGELFF. The CDR3 coding sequence is TGTGCCAGCAGCCCCGGGGGGCCGGGCACCGGGGAGCTGTTTTTT.

This clonotype occurred many times. The DNA of the CDR3 is TGTGCCAGCAGCTTGGGAAGGGTTACAAACACCGGGGAGCTGTTTTTT. It translates to CASSLGRVTNTGELFF. The V gene is TRBV3-1, the J gene TRBJ2-2; D is unresolved. From germline, CDR1 is LGHDT and CDR2 YNNKEL (reference sequence). Trimming took off 5 bases at V and 2 bases at J, with 15 bases between the two ends. The CDR3 runs to 16 residues.